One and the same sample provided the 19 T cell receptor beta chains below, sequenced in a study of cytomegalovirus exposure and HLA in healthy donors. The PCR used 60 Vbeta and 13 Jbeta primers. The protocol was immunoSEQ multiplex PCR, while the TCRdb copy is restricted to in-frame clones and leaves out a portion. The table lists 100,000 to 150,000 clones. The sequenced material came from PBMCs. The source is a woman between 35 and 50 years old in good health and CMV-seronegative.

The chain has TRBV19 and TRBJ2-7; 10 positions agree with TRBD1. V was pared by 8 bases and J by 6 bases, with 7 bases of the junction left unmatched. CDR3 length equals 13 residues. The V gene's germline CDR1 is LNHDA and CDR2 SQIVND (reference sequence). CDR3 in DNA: TGTGCCAGTGCGACAGGGGGCTCCAGCGAGCAGTACTTC. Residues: CASATGGSSEQYF.

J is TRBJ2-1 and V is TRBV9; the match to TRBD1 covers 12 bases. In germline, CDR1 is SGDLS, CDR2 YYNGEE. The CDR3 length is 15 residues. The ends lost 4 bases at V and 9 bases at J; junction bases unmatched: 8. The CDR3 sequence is CASSQTGQGAGEQFF. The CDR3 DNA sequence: TGTGCCAGCAGCCAAACGGGACAGGGGGCGGGTGAGCAGTTCTTC.

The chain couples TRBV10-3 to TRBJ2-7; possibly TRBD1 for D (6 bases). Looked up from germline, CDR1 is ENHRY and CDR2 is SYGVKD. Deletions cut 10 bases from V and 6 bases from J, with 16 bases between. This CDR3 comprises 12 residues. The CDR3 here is CATSGARSEQYV. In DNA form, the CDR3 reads TGTGCCACCTCAGGGGCAAGAAGCGAGCAGTACGTC.

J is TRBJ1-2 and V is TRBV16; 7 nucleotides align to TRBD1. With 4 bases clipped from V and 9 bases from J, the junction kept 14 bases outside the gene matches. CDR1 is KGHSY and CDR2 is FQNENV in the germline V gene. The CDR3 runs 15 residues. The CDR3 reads CASSPNAEAGGSYTF. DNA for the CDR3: TGTGCCAGCAGCCCCAACGCAGAGGCAGGGGGAAGCTACACCTTC.

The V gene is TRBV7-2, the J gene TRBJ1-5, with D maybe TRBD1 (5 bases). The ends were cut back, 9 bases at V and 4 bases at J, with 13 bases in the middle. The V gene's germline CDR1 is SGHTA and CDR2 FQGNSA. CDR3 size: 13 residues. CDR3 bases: TGTGCCAGTACGGAGGGGACTAATCAGCCCCAGCATTTT. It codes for CASTEGTNQPQHF.

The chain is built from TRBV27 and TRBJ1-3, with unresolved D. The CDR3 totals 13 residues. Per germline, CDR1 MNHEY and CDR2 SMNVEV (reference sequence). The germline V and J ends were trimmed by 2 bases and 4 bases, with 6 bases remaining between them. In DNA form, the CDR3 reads TGTGCCAGCAGTTTACGGTCCGGAAACACCATATATTTT. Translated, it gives CASSLRSGNTIYF.

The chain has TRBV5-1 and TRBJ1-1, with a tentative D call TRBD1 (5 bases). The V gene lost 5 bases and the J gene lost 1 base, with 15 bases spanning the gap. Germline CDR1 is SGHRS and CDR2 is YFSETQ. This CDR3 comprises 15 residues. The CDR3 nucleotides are TGCGCCAGCAGGTCTATATCAGGGCCGAACACTGAAGCTTTCTTT. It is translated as CASRSISGPNTEAFF.

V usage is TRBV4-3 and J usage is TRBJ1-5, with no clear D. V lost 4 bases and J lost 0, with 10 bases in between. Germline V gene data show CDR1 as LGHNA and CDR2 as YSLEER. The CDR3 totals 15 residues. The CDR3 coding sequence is TGCGCCAGCAGCCTGACCGGGGATAGCAATCAGCCCCAGCATTTT. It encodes CASSLTGDSNQPQHF.

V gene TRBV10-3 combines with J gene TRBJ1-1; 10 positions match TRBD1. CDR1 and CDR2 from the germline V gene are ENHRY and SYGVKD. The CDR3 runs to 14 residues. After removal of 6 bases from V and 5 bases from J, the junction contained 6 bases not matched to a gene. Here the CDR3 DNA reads TGTGCCATCAGAGGGACAGGGGATGGGACTGAAGCTTTCTTT. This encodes CAIRGTGDGTEAFF.

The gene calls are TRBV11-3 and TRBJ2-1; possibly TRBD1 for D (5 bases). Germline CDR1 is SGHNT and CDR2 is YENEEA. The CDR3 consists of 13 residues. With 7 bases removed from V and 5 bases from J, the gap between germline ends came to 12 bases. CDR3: CASKDSEHNEQFF. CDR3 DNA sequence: TGTGCCAGCAAAGACAGTGAGCACAATGAGCAGTTCTTC.

The DNA for the CDR3 is TGTGCCAGCAGTTTAGGGGGGGCGGGTCAGCCCCAGCATTTT. Amino acids: CASSLGGAGQPQHF. V gene TRBV28 combines with J gene TRBJ1-5; weak D call: TRBD1 (6 bases). With 2 bases removed from V and 6 bases from J, the gap between germline ends came to 11 bases. The CDR3 has 14 residues. Germline assignment: CDR1 MDHEN and CDR2 SYDVKM.

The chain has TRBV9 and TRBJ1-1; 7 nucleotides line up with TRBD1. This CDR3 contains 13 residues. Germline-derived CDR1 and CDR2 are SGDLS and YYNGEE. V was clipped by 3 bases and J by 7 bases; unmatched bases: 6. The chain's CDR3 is CASSAQTGDEAFF. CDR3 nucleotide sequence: TGTGCCAGCAGCGCCCAAACAGGGGATGAAGCTTTCTTT.

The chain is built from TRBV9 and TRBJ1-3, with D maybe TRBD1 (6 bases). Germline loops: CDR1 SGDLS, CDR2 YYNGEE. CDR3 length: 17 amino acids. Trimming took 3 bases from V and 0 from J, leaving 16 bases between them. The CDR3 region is CASSEGEGFNSGNTIYF. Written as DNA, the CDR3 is TGTGCCAGCAGCGAGGGGGAAGGTTTCAACTCTGGAAACACCATATATTTT.

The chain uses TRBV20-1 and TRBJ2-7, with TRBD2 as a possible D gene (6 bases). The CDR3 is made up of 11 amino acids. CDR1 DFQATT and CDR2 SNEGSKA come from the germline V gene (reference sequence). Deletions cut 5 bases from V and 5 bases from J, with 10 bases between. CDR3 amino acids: CSARGGNEQYF. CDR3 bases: TGCAGTGCTCGCGGCGGGAACGAGCAGTACTTC.

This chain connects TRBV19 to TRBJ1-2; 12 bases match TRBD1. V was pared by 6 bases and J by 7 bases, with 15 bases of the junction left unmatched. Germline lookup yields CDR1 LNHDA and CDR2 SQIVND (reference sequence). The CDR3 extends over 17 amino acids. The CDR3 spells CASSLSGTGGVMSGYTF. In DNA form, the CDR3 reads TGTGCCAGTAGCCTATCCGGGACAGGGGGCGTCATGAGTGGCTACACCTTC.

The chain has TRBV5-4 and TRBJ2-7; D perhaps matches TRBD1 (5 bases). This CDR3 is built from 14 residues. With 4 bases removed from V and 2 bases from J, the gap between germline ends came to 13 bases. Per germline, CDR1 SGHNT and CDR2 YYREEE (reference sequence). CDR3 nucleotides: TGTGCCAGCAGCCCCGACAGTAGGACCTACGAGCAGTACTTC. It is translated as CASSPDSRTYEQYF.

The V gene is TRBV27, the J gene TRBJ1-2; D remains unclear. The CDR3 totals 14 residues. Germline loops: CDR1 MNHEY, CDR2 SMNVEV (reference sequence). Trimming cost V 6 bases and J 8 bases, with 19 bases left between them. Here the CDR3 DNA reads TGTGCCAGCAGCCATCCCCCCTACGAGCGGGGCTACACCTTC. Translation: CASSHPPYERGYTF.

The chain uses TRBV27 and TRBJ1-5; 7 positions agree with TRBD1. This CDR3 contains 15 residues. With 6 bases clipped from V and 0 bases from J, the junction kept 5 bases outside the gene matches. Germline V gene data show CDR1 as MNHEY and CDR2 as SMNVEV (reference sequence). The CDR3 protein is CASRFDRDSNQPQHF. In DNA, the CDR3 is TGTGCCAGCAGATTTGACAGGGATAGCAATCAGCCCCAGCATTTT.

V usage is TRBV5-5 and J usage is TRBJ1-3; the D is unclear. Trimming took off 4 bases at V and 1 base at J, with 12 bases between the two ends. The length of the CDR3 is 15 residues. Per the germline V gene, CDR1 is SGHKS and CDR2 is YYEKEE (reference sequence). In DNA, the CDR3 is TGTGCCAGCAGCCCCACCCCCACTTCTGGAAACACCATATATTTT. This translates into CASSPTPTSGNTIYF. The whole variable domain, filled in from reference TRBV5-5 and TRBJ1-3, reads DAGVTQSPTHLIKTRGQQVTLRCSPISGHKSVSWYQQVLGQGPQFIFQYYEKEERGRGNFPDRFSARQFPNYSSELNVNALLLGDSALYLCASSPTPTSGNTIYFGEGSWLTVV.